The next 18 T cell receptor beta chains were all read from a single sample in a study of Ad26.COV2.S vaccination and SARS-CoV-2 variants. Treatment given: over 15 received Ad26.COV2.S at low or high dose, single or two shots; about 5 received placebo; per-sample allocation not given. Samples analyzed were those drawn on day 63 after the first vaccine or placebo injection. Repertoires were generated with immunoSEQ multiplex PCR, while TCRdb's copy carries only in-frame clones and drops some. The sample carries a few hundred thousand clones, roughly four fifths recorded once. Sample: peripheral blood, taken in a trial of Ad26.COV2.S vaccine versus placebo. Receptors were obtained from a person between 18 and 65 years old who received the Ad26.COV2.S COVID-19 vaccine or a placebo.

The V call is TRBV7-9, the J call TRBJ1-2; TRBD1 agrees at 7 bases. V was clipped by 5 bases and J by 5 bases; unmatched bases: 11. This CDR3 is built from 15 residues. Germline-derived CDR1 and CDR2 are SEHNR and FQNEAQ (reference sequence). The CDR3 DNA sequence: TGTGCCAGCAGCCCAACGACAGGGAGAGAATATGGCTACACCTTC. It is translated as CASSPTTGREYGYTF.

The chain employs TRBV4-2 and TRBJ1-6; D is uncertain. Deletions cut 0 bases from V and 10 bases from J, with 16 bases between. Germline V gives CDR1 LGHNA, CDR2 YNFKEQ. The CDR3 length is 16 residues. CDR3 in DNA: TGTGCCAGCAGCCAAGATGGGTCCCTAGGCGGCTCACCCCTCCACTTT. This encodes CASSQDGSLGGSPLHF.

This chain links TRBV7-2 with TRBJ2-7; 7 bases fit TRBD2. Germline V gives CDR1 SGHTA, CDR2 FQGNSA. CDR3 length equals 17 residues. The ends lost 2 bases at V and 1 base at J; junction bases unmatched: 11. The CDR3 DNA sequence: TGTGCCAGCAGCTTACGGTTCGCTAGCGGATATTCCTACGAGCAGTACTTC. Translated, it gives CASSLRFASGYSYEQYF.

The chain carries TRBV21-1 and TRBJ1-1. TRBV21-1 is a documented pseudogene. CDR3 length: 11 amino acids. This CDR3 is CVRAENTEAFF. The CDR3 DNA follows: TGTGTCCGGGCAGAGAACACTGAAGCTTTCTTT.

A few counts support this clone. This chain uses TRBV2 with TRBJ1-5; no clear D. The CDR3 is 14 residues long. V lost 2 bases to trimming and J lost 4 bases, with 9 bases between them. The germline V gene encodes CDR1 SNHLY and CDR2 FYNNEI. This chain's CDR3 is CASSERSDNQPQHF. The CDR3 nucleotides are TGTGCCAGCAGTGAAAGGTCAGATAATCAGCCCCAGCATTTT. Full variable domain (remainder filled in from reference TRBV2 and TRBJ1-5): EPEVTQTPSHQVTQMGQEVILRCVPISNHLYFYWYRQILGQKVEFLVSFYNNEISEKSEIFDDQFSVERPDGSNFTLKIRSTKLEDSAMYFCASSERSDNQPQHFGDGTRLSIL.

This chain joins TRBV7-8 and TRBJ1-2; D is unresolved. Germline V gene data show CDR1 as SGHVS and CDR2 as FQNEAQ. Trimming pared 1 base from V and 4 bases from J, leaving 10 bases between. The length of the CDR3 is 14 residues. For the CDR3, the DNA is TGTGCCAGCAGCTTAGGAGGGCCAATCTATGGCTACACCTTC. It codes for CASSLGGPIYGYTF. Combining the CDR3 with reference TRBV7-8 and TRBJ1-2 gives the whole variable domain GAGVSQSPRYKVAKRGQDVALRCDPISGHVSLFWYQQALGQGPEFLTYFQNEAQLDKSGLPSDRFFAERPEGSVSTLKIQRTQQEDSAVYLCASSLGGPIYGYTFGSGTRLTVV.

This clone appeared a single time. The V and J genes are TRBV28 and TRBJ2-3, with D perhaps TRBD2 (5 bases). Trimming pared 4 bases from V and 3 bases from J, leaving 11 bases between. Looked up from germline, CDR1 is MDHEN and CDR2 is SYDVKM. The CDR3 runs 14 residues. As DNA, the CDR3 is TGTGCCAGCAGTTCGGGGATCCGAACAGATACGCAGTATTTT. Translating gives CASSSGIRTDTQYF.

The CDR3 region has the DNA TGTGCCAGTTGTATGGGCGTAGATACGCAGTATTTT. The encoded protein is CASCMGVDTQYF. J is TRBJ2-3 and V is TRBV6-6; D is ambiguous. Trimming stripped 9 bases from V and 5 bases from J, with 12 bases between. Germline-derived CDR1 and CDR2 are MNHNY and SVGAGI (reference sequence). CDR3 length: 12 residues.

The chain uses TRBV27 and TRBJ1-1, with D unclear. The germline CDR1 and CDR2 sequences are MNHEY and SMNVEV (reference sequence). Deletions cut 5 bases from V and 6 bases from J, with 13 bases between. The CDR3 covers 13 residues. Here the CDR3 DNA reads TGTGCCAGCAGTAGAACGTGGACCTCTGAAGCTTTCTTT. Amino acid sequence: CASSRTWTSEAFF.

DNA for the CDR3: TGTGCCAGCAGCCAAAGGGGACTACCACCCGATACGCAGTATTTT. Its translation: CASSQRGLPPDTQYF. This rearrangement joins TRBV4-2 to TRBJ2-3; 7 nucleotides match TRBD2. Germline CDR1 reads LGHNA; CDR2 reads YNFKEQ. The V gene end was trimmed by 2 bases and the J gene end by 6 bases; junction bases not matched to a gene: 8. This CDR3 contains 15 residues.

The CDR3 loop reads CSASDRTGTPEAFF. CDR3 sequence (DNA): TGCAGTGCTAGTGACAGGACAGGGACCCCTGAAGCTTTCTTT. The J gene is TRBJ1-1, the V gene TRBV20-1; 8 bases map to TRBD1. This CDR3 spans 14 amino acids. After removal of 3 bases from V and 6 bases from J, the junction contained 9 bases not matched to a gene. CDR1 is DFQATT and CDR2 is SNEGSKA in the germline V gene (reference sequence).

The chain is built from TRBV11-2 and TRBJ1-1; possibly TRBD1 for D (5 bases). Trimming cost V 6 bases and J 1 base, with 6 bases left between them. In germline, CDR1 is SGHAT, CDR2 FQNNGV. The CDR3 totals 12 residues. CDR3 amino acids: CASRQANTEAFF. The CDR3 DNA reads TGTGCCAGCAGACAGGCGAACACTGAAGCTTTCTTT. Full variable domain (outside the CDR3, taken from reference TRBV11-2 and TRBJ1-1): EAGVAQSPRYKIIEKRQSVAFWCNPISGHATLYWYQQILGQGPKLLIQFQNNGVVDDSQLPKDRFSAERLKGVDSTLKIQPAKLEDSAVYLCASRQANTEAFFGQGTRLTVV.

The chain is built from TRBV6-5 and TRBJ2-7; 7 nucleotides agree with TRBD2. Trimming removed 4 bases from V and 7 bases from J; junction bases left unmatched: 4. Germline V lookup: CDR1 MNHEY, CDR2 SVGAGI. The CDR3 totals 12 residues. CDR3 loop: CASSFGSGEQYF. The CDR3, as DNA: TGTGCCAGCAGTTTCGGTAGCGGGGAGCAGTACTTC.

In this sample, this clone turned up a few times. This chain joins TRBV18 and TRBJ1-3; D is undetermined. The CDR3 sequence is 16 residues long. The germline V and J ends were trimmed by 4 bases and 0 bases, with 13 bases remaining between them. CDR1 and CDR2 (germline): KGHSH, LQKENI. The CDR3 loop reads CASSREAGLSGNTIYF. For the CDR3, the DNA is TGTGCCAGCTCACGAGAGGCTGGCCTCTCTGGAAACACCATATATTTT.

The gene calls are TRBV7-9 and TRBJ2-7, with D maybe TRBD1 (5 bases). Germline V lookup: CDR1 SEHNR, CDR2 FQNEAQ (reference sequence). Trimming cost V 1 base and J 3 bases, with 10 bases left between them. This CDR3 has 14 amino acids. This CDR3 reads CASSLGVGDYEQYF. DNA of the CDR3: TGTGCCAGCAGCTTAGGGGTAGGGGACTACGAGCAGTACTTC.

V is TRBV28 and J is TRBJ2-1; 8 nucleotides agree with TRBD2. CDR3 length: 16 residues. V shed 4 bases, J shed 9 bases, and the junction held 14 bases outside the gene matches. Germline values: CDR1 MDHEN, CDR2 SYDVKM. CDR3 residues: CASSSRAGAGGGEQFF. Here the CDR3 DNA reads TGTGCCAGCAGTTCTCGGGCAGGGGCGGGAGGTGGTGAGCAGTTCTTC.

The gene calls are TRBV9 and TRBJ2-2, with TRBD1 identical over 8 bases. This CDR3 region has 15 residues. CDR1 and CDR2 from the germline V gene are SGDLS and YYNGEE. J gave up 0 bases and V 4 bases, and 2 bases lay outside the gene matches. CDR3 in DNA: TGTGCCAGCAGCCCGACAGGGGCGAACACCGGGGAGCTGTTTTTT. This codes for CASSPTGANTGELFF.

The V call is TRBV5-1, the J call TRBJ2-7; D gene ambiguous. This CDR3 has 14 residues. Trimming removed 6 bases at V and 6 bases at J, with 19 bases between. Germline assignment: CDR1 SGHRS and CDR2 YFSETQ. The CDR3 spells CASTVSGFSGEQYF. CDR3 in DNA: TGCGCCAGCACCGTTTCTGGGTTCTCGGGCGAGCAGTACTTC.